One and the same sample provided the 27 T cell receptor beta chains below, sequenced in a study of cytomegalovirus exposure and HLA in healthy donors. Amplification used 60 Vbeta primers and 13 Jbeta primers. The data were produced by immunoSEQ multiplex PCR, yet TCRdb's version contains in-frame clones alone and is incomplete. Of over 130,000 clones in the sample, approximately 84% were seen once. Sequenced input: PBMCs. The receptors here all came from a young man in good health and CMV-seropositive.

J is TRBJ1-4 and V is TRBV19; 8 bases align to TRBD1. Unmatched junction bases numbered 3, after V lost 6 bases and J lost 6 bases. Germline V CDR1 and CDR2: LNHDA, SQIVND (reference sequence). The CDR3 is 13 amino acids. In nucleotides, the CDR3 is TGTGCCAGTAGGGGACAGGCGGATGAAAAACTGTTTTTT. Encoded protein: CASRGQADEKLFF.

V and J are TRBV7-6 and TRBJ2-7, with D tentatively TRBD2 (7 bases). The V end was cut by 1 base, the J end by 3 bases, with 13 bases between. CDR1 and CDR2 (germline): SGHVS, FNYEAQ. This CDR3 is built from 15 residues. The CDR3 DNA reads TGTGCCAGCAGCTTAGGGATGGGGGGGCTCTACGAGCAGTACTTC. Translating gives CASSLGMGGLYEQYF. The entire variable domain, with the rest obtained from reference TRBV7-6 and TRBJ2-7, is as follows: GAGVSQSPRYKVTKRGQDVALRCDPISGHVSLYWYRQALGQGPEFLTYFNYEAQQDKSGLPNDRFSAERPEGSISTLTIQRTEQRDSAMYRCASSLGMGGLYEQYFGPGTRLTVT.

This sequence joins TRBV4-1 and TRBJ2-1; 8 bases line up with TRBD1. Germline V gives CDR1 MGHRA, CDR2 YSYEKL. This CDR3 contains 17 residues. V trimming: 3 bases; J trimming: 5 bases; junction bases outside the gene matches: 12. CDR3 sequence (DNA): TGCGCCAGCAGCCATCCCCTACCGGGACAGGAAGACAATGAGCAGTTCTTC. This codes for CASSHPLPGQEDNEQFF.

V usage is TRBV6-5 and J usage is TRBJ2-7; 12 bases fit TRBD1. Germline V lookup: CDR1 MNHEY, CDR2 SVGAGI. The CDR3 totals 14 residues. Trimming at V came to 6 bases and at J to 3 bases, leaving 3 bases not matched to a gene. Here the CDR3 DNA reads TGTGCCAGCAGGGGGACAGGGGGCAACTACGAGCAGTACTTC. It yields the protein CASRGTGGNYEQYF.

This chain connects TRBV5-4 to TRBJ2-1, with D perhaps TRBD2 (7 bases). The CDR3 spans 16 residues. The V end was cut by 0 bases, the J end by 6 bases, with 16 bases between. The V gene's germline CDR1 is SGHNT and CDR2 YYREEE (reference sequence). The CDR3 loop reads CASSLVGGGGSNEQFF. CDR3 bases: TGTGCCAGCAGCTTGGTTGGGGGGGGCGGATCCAATGAGCAGTTCTTC.

There are a few counts of this clone. V gene TRBV29-1 combines with J gene TRBJ1-5; D is possibly TRBD1 (6 bases). This CDR3 spans 12 amino acids. Germline-derived CDR1 and CDR2 are SQVTM and ANQGSEA. The CDR3 loop reads CRHRALNQPQHF. The DNA of the CDR3 is TGCAGGCACAGGGCCCTCAATCAGCCCCAGCATTTT.

The V call is TRBV18, the J call TRBJ2-1; 7 bases fit TRBD1. Trimming took 4 bases from V and 2 from J; bases not matched to a gene: 11. Germline V gene lookup returns CDR1 KGHSH and CDR2 LQKENI. CDR3 size: 17 residues. CDR3 nucleotides: TGTGCCAGCTCACTACTCCTACAGGGGTCTACCTACAATGAGCAGTTCTTC. Translating gives CASSLLLQGSTYNEQFF.

The V call is TRBV4-1, the J call TRBJ1-4; D uncertain. From germline, CDR1 is MGHRA and CDR2 YSYEKL. V was clipped by 3 bases and J by 3 bases, with 11 bases between them. The CDR3 totals 15 residues. The DNA for the CDR3 is TGCGCCAGCAGCCAGGGCCTGGCCCCTAATGAAAAACTGTTTTTT. It specifies CASSQGLAPNEKLFF.

The genes are TRBV6-5 and TRBJ1-1; maybe TRBD1 (6 bases). Germline CDR1 reads MNHEY; CDR2 reads SVGAGI. The CDR3 spans 15 residues. Trimming stripped 6 bases from V and 0 bases from J, with 14 bases between. The DNA for the CDR3 is TGTGCCAGCAGCAGTCACAGGGTTATGAACACTGAAGCTTTCTTT. Encoded protein: CASSSHRVMNTEAFF.

As regards this clone: This same CDR3 is encoded by further DNA sequences in the sample. The chain carries TRBV5-6 and TRBJ1-5, with unresolved D. This CDR3 contains 12 residues. Germline V gene lookup returns CDR1 SGHDT and CDR2 YYEEEE. V was clipped by 2 bases and J by 5 bases, with 5 bases between them. CDR3 nucleotides: TGTGCCAGCAGCTTAGGAGATCAGCCCCAGCATTTT. Amino acids: CASSLGDQPQHF.

V usage is TRBV28 and J usage is TRBJ2-5; a weak D match, TRBD1 (5 bases). The closer fit of TRBJ2-7 to the DNA end suggests the J call may be wrong. The length of the CDR3 is 16 residues. From germline, CDR1 is MDHEN and CDR2 SYDVKM. This chain's CDR3 is CASSLGVRASSYEQYF. The DNA of the CDR3 is TGTGCCAGCAGTTTAGGGGTCAGGGCGAGCTCCTACGAGCAGTACTTC.

The J gene is TRBJ2-2, the V gene TRBV7-6, with D maybe TRBD2 (6 bases). Germline CDR1 and CDR2: SGHVS and FNYEAQ. This CDR3 contains 15 residues. Trimming stripped 5 bases from V and 5 bases from J, with 15 bases between. This CDR3 reads CASSLSLGGTGELFF. The DNA for the CDR3 is TGTGCCAGCAGCCTCTCTTTGGGAGGAACCGGGGAGCTGTTTTTT. The variable domain in full, with the rest retrieved from reference TRBV7-6 and TRBJ2-2, is GAGVSQSPRYKVTKRGQDVALRCDPISGHVSLYWYRQALGQGPEFLTYFNYEAQQDKSGLPNDRFSAERPEGSISTLTIQRTEQRDSAMYRCASSLSLGGTGELFFGEGSRLTVL.

This clone appeared a single time. The V gene is TRBV7-9, the J gene TRBJ1-5; D gene unclear. V shed 4 bases and J shed 6 bases, with 13 bases lying between them. Germline V gene data show CDR1 as SEHNR and CDR2 as FQNEAQ (reference sequence). The CDR3 has 14 residues. CDR3 sequence: CASSSISSGQPQHF. The CDR3 DNA sequence: TGTGCCAGCAGCTCGATTTCATCGGGTCAGCCCCAGCATTTT. Filled out from reference TRBV7-9 and TRBJ1-5, the complete variable domain reads DTGVSQNPRHKITKRGQNVTFRCDPISEHNRLYWYRQTLGQGPEFLTYFQNEAQLEKSRLLSDRFSAERPKGSFSTLEIQRTEQGDSAMYLCASSSISSGQPQHFGDGTRLSIL.

A single count supports this clone. The genes are TRBV18 and TRBJ2-1, with a possible D match to TRBD1 (6 bases). Germline V gene data show CDR1 as KGHSH and CDR2 as LQKENI. Deletions cut 3 bases from V and 12 bases from J, with 15 bases between. The CDR3 sequence is 13 residues long. The CDR3 DNA sequence: TGTGCCAGCTCACCCTACAGGGTCGAGGTGCAGTTCTTC. Protein product: CASSPYRVEVQFF.

The rearrangement uses TRBV10-3 and TRBJ2-5, with D possibly TRBD2 on 6 matching bases. This CDR3 is 13 amino acids long. The V end was cut by 6 bases, the J end by 1 base, with 9 bases between. Germline V lookup: CDR1 ENHRY, CDR2 SYGVKD. The CDR3 DNA sequence: TGTGCCATCAGCCCCGGGAGCCAAGAGACCCAGTACTTC. This encodes CAISPGSQETQYF.

This clone was seen a handful of times. This chain links TRBV13 with TRBJ1-1, with a possible D match to TRBD1 (6 bases). The V end was cut by 2 bases, the J end by 6 bases, with 13 bases between. The CDR3 contains 14 residues. The germline V gene has CDR1 PRHDT and CDR2 FYEKMQ (reference sequence). The CDR3 region is CASSLKQGWSEAFF. In DNA form, the CDR3 reads TGTGCCAGCAGCTTAAAACAGGGATGGTCTGAAGCTTTCTTT.

This clone has just one count. The CDR3: CASSLGGGGASDTQYF. In nucleotides, the CDR3 is TGTGCCAGCAGCTTGGGTGGCGGGGGGGCTTCAGATACGCAGTATTTT. The chain uses TRBV5-4 and TRBJ2-3; 9 bases agree with TRBD2. The CDR3 has 16 residues. From germline, CDR1 is SGHNT and CDR2 YYREEE (reference sequence). J was trimmed by 4 bases and V by 0 bases; bases with no gene match: 6.

The genes are TRBV18 and TRBJ2-5, with D perhaps matching TRBD1 (5 bases). The CDR3 runs to 13 residues. In germline, CDR1 is KGHSH, CDR2 LQKENI. V lost 2 bases and J lost 1, with 5 bases in between. CDR3 loop: CASSPRGQETQYF. CDR3 in DNA: TGTGCCAGCTCACCAAGGGGCCAAGAGACCCAGTACTTC.

The chain joins TRBV18 to TRBJ2-1, with TRBD2 identical over 11 bases. The CDR3 extends over 16 amino acids. Unmatched junction bases numbered 6, after V lost 0 bases and J lost 8 bases. CDR1 is KGHSH, CDR2 LQKENI, per germline. CDR3 bases: TGTGCCAGCTCACCACCTGGACTAGCGGGTGCCCATGAGCAGTTCTTC. This gives the protein CASSPPGLAGAHEQFF. The full variable domain, rest sourced from reference TRBV18 and TRBJ2-1, is NAGVMQNPRHLVRRRGQEARLRCSPMKGHSHVYWYRQLPEEGLKFMVYLQKENIIDESGMPKERFSAEFPKEGPSILRIQQVVRGDSAAYFCASSPPGLAGAHEQFFGPGTRLTVL.

This clone showed up just once. The chain has TRBV15 and TRBJ2-2, with TRBD1 matching over 9 bases. Trimming at V came to 4 bases and at J to 5 bases, leaving 8 bases not matched to a gene. In germline, CDR1 is LNHNV, CDR2 YYDKDF (reference sequence). CDR3 size: 16 residues. The CDR3 reads CATSKPGTGRTGELFF. The CDR3 coding sequence is TGTGCCACCAGCAAACCTGGGACAGGGCGAACCGGGGAGCTGTTTTTT.

The chain has TRBV9 and TRBJ1-2; D is uncertain. Germline V gives CDR1 SGDLS, CDR2 YYNGEE. V lost 3 bases and J lost 3, with 15 bases in between. This CDR3 contains 15 residues. The CDR3 loop reads CASSAPPPSDYGYTF. DNA of the CDR3: TGTGCCAGCAGCGCTCCGCCCCCCAGTGACTATGGCTACACCTTC. Full variable domain (rest looked up from reference TRBV9 and TRBJ1-2): DSGVTQTPKHLITATGQRVTLRCSPRSGDLSVYWYQQSLDQGLQFLIQYYNGEERAKGNILERFSAQQFPDLHSELNLSSLELGDSALYFCASSAPPPSDYGYTFGSGTRLTVV.

The chain recombines TRBV5-4 with TRBJ2-4; no clear D. Germline V gene data show CDR1 as SGHNT and CDR2 as YYREEE (reference sequence). The ends were cut back, 4 bases at V and 8 bases at J, with 7 bases in the middle. The CDR3 covers 11 residues. The CDR3: CASSLVDIQYF. Here the CDR3 DNA reads TGTGCCAGCAGCCTAGTCGACATTCAGTACTTC.

This sequence joins TRBV5-8 and TRBJ1-5, with 7 positions matching TRBD1. Trimming cost V 0 bases and J 4 bases; bases outside gene matches: 7. CDR3 size: 16 residues. CDR1 is SGHTS, CDR2 YDEGEE, per germline. Written as DNA, the CDR3 is TGTGCCAGCAGCTTGGACCCCGGGACAGATAATCAGCCCCAGCATTTT. Protein product: CASSLDPGTDNQPQHF.

This clone was seen just once. The rearrangement joins TRBV19 to TRBJ2-1; no firm D call. CDR1 LNHDA and CDR2 SQIVND come from the germline V gene (reference sequence). The CDR3 runs to 15 residues. The germline V and J ends were trimmed by 7 bases and 1 base, with 14 bases remaining between them. CDR3 coding DNA: TGTGCCAGTACCCCTGAGGATCAGTCCTACAATGAGCAGTTCTTC. Encoded protein: CASTPEDQSYNEQFF.

The chain is built from TRBV21-1 and TRBJ2-5; the tabulated D call, TRBD2, remains unverified against the DNA. TRBV21-1 is a recognized pseudogene. The CDR3 consists of 17 residues. CDR3 region: CASQRKESSGLQETQYF. Here the CDR3 DNA reads TGTGCCAGCCAAAGAAAGGAGAGTAGCGGATTACAAGAGACCCAGTACTTC.

The V gene is TRBV28, the J gene TRBJ1-1, with D hard to call. Trimming cost V 5 bases and J 0 bases, with 19 bases left between them. CDR1 MDHEN and CDR2 SYDVKM come from the germline V gene. The CDR3 has 17 residues. In DNA, the CDR3 is TGTGCCAGCAGTCCCATTCCAGGAAACCCTCTGAACACTGAAGCTTTCTTT. Translated, it gives CASSPIPGNPLNTEAFF.

This chain joins TRBV6-5 and TRBJ1-2; TRBD1 is a possible D gene (5 bases). Trimming removed 6 bases from V and 7 bases from J, with 12 bases in between. This CDR3 has 12 residues. Germline CDR1 reads MNHEY; CDR2 reads SVGAGI. The CDR3: CASSQFDSGYTF. Written as DNA, the CDR3 is TGTGCCAGCAGCCAATTTGACAGTGGCTACACCTTC.